This T cell receptor beta chain was identified in a study of blood T cell repertoires in COVID-19. The wider study: Some COVID-19 samples were acute and others convalescent; all came from the United States, Italy and Spain.

Some clones are missing from TCRdb's copy, which holds only in-frame ones; the method was immunoSEQ multiplex PCR. The sample yields 70,000 to 95,000 clones, roughly nine tenths seen once. From germline, CDR1 is SGDLS and CDR2 YYNGEE. The CDR3 is 16 amino acids. V lost 4 bases to trimming and J lost 0 bases; unmatched junction nucleotides: 5. The Seattle site enrolled patients during active infection and followed them longitudinally. This TCR derives from a man between 45 and 60 years old with COVID-19, enrolled during active disease. This chain connects TRBV9 to TRBJ1-3, with 9 bases aligning to TRBD1. The sequencing sample was made of peripheral blood. DNA of the CDR3: TGTGCCAGCAGCTTGGGACAGGGAGGCTCTGGAAACACCATATATTTT. Protein: CASSLGQGGSGNTIYF.